This TCR beta chain was obtained from a study of blood T cell repertoires in COVID-19. Study details: Italy, Spain and the United States were the sources of the convalescent and acute COVID-19 samples. PBMCs, B-cell-depleted T cells, or T cells were the source of the cDNA or gDNA that made up the material.

How the authors handled the data: Estimates of nucleated cell counts were drawn from the amplification of reference gene primers. Libraries were prepared by immunoSEQ multiplex PCR; TCRdb keeps only in-frame clonotypes and omits some of them. V and J calls and clone size are as listed in that table; D and trimming were resolved from the DNA. The sample has around 190,000 clones; more than 65% are singletons. V was pared by 1 base and J by 4 bases, with 14 bases between. CDR3 length: 17 amino acids. Germline values: CDR1 LGHDT, CDR2 YNNKEL (reference sequence). This clone came up once. The source of this sequence is a human donor in a cohort sampled during active COVID-19. The chain combines TRBV3-1 (or the pseudogene TRBV3-2) with TRBJ1-6, with TRBD1 as a possible D gene (6 bases). The material sequenced was peripheral blood. The CDR3, as DNA: TGTGCCAGCAGCCAAGGTCCGTACAGGGAGTATAATTCACCCCTCCACTTT. It yields the protein CASSQGPYREYNSPLHF.